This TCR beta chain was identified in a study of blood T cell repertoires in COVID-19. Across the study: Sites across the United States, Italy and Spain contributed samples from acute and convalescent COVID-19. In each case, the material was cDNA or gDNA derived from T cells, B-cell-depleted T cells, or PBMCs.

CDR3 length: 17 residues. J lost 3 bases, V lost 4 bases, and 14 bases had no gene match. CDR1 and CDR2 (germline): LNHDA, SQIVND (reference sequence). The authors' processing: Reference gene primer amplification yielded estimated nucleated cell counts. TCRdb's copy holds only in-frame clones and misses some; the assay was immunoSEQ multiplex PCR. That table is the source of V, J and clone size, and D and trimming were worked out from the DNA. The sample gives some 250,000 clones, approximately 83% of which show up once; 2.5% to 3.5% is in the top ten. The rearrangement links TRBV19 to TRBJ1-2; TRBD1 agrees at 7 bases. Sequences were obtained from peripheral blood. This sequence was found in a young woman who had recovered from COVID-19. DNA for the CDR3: TGTGCCAGTAGTAAAATGATCCTAGGTGGACAGGACTATGGCTACACCTTC. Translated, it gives CASSKMILGGQDYGYTF.